Detailed here is one T cell receptor (beta chain). Its antigen is not known. V lost 2 bases, J lost 8 bases, and 12 bases stayed unmatched. Per the germline V gene, CDR1 is MGHDK and CDR2 is SYGVNS. The CDR3 spans 17 residues. Researchers ran the PCR with 60 Vbeta and 13 Jbeta primers. Using immunoSEQ multiplex PCR, the repertoire was profiled, and TCRdb retains in-frame clones only, with some absent. The sample lists 99,000 or so clones; over 70% were seen once. This record belongs to a study of cytomegalovirus exposure and HLA in healthy donors. Regarding donors, all were healthy bone marrow donors. Whole-study findings and limits: Among immune exposure information, only CMV serostatus was available.

The chain recombines TRBV25-1 with TRBJ2-1; 10 bases match TRBD2. Sequencing was done on a sample of PBMCs. This clonotype originated in a man aged 35 to 55 in good health and CMV-seronegative. The CDR3 loop reads CASSEPPLAGYVDEQFF. The CDR3 DNA is TGTGCCAGCAGTGAACCCCCACTAGCGGGGTATGTCGATGAGCAGTTCTTC.